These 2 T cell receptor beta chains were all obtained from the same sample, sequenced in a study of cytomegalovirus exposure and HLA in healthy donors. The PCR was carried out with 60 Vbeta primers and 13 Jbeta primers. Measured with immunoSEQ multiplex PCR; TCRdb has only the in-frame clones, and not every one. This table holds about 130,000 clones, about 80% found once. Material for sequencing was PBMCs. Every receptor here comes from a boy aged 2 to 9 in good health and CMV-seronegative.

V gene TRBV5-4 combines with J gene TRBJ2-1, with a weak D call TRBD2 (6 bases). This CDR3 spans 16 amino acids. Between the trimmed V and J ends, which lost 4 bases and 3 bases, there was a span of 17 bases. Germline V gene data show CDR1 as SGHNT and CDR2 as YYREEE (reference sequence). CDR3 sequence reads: CASSPGEWSNYNEQFF. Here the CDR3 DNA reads TGTGCCAGCAGCCCGGGGGAGTGGAGCAACTACAATGAGCAGTTCTTC.

Written as DNA, the CDR3 is TGTGCCAGCAGTGAATACGGAGGGGGGGGGTCCTACAATGAGCAGTTCTTC. This gives the protein CASSEYGGGGSYNEQFF. The chain is built from TRBV25-1 and TRBJ2-1; TRBD2 is a possible D gene (7 bases). Germline-derived CDR1 and CDR2 are MGHDK and SYGVNS. V lost 0 bases and J 1 base, leaving 13 bases between the germline ends. The CDR3 totals 17 residues. The full variable domain, in which reference TRBV25-1 and TRBJ2-1 provide the parts outside the CDR3, is EADIYQTPRYLVIGTGKKITLECSQTMGHDKMYWYQQDPGMELHLIHYSYGVNSTEKGDLSSESTVSRIRTEHFPLTLESARPSHTSQYLCASSEYGGGGSYNEQFFGPGTRLTVL.